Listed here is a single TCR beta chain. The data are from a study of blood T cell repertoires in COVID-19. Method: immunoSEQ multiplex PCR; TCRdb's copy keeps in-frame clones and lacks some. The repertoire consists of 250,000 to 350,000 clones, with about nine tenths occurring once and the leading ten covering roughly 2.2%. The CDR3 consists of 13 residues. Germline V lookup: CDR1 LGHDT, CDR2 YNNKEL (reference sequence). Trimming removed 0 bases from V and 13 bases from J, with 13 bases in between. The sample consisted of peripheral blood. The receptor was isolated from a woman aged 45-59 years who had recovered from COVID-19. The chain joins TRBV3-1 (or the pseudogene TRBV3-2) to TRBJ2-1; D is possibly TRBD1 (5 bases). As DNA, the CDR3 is TGTGCCAGCAGCCAAGATCGGACATCCCGCCAGTTCTTC. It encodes CASSQDRTSRQFF.